This T cell receptor beta chain was documented in a study of T cells in Graves' hyperthyroidism and ophthalmopathy. The diagnoses drew upon clinical symptoms, serum thyroxine and TRAb, thyroid ultrasound and orbital computed tomography. Trimming stripped 2 bases from V and 6 bases from J, with 7 bases between. The CDR3 has 13 amino acids. The germline V gene encodes CDR1 SGHTA and CDR2 FQGTGA. This clonotype was detected many times. Its specificity is not known. Broader study findings: Ophthalmopathy got predicted by the model a median about six months before its onset. Among clonotypes expanded in thyroid above 0.001, most were also found in blood.

Amplification yielded TCR beta CDR3 regions, with RNA transcripts as the source. The HTBI primer set served for first-round RT-PCR of the TCR CDR3. MiXCR, run by TCRdb on the multiplex PCR reads, gives a single entry per CDR3 protein. The repertoire holds a few hundred thousand distinct CDR3 sequences, with 20% to 25% as singletons. Sequencing was carried out using blood. The receptor comes from a man younger than 35 with Graves' hyperthyroidism. J is TRBJ2-2 and V is TRBV7-3, with D perhaps matching TRBD2 (5 bases). CDR3 sequence: CASSLPGAGELFF. The CDR3 nucleotides are TGTGCCAGCAGCTTACCCGGGGCCGGGGAGCTGTTTTTT.